The 27 T cell receptor beta chains below all came from one sample that was sequenced in a study of T-cell reconstitution after alpha-beta-depleted transplantation in children. Using unique molecular identifiers, the investigators prepared the TCRbeta library. Each CDR3 protein is one row after TCRdb ran MiXCR on the PCR reads. The data hold around 500,000 distinct CDR3 sequences, with 9.5% to 15% observed a single time. The input for sequencing was PBMCs from the stem cell graft donor, taken from the stem cell graft. The source is a human donor who donated a stem cell graft to a child with combined immunodeficiency.

The gene calls are TRBV20-1 and TRBJ1-2; possible D gene TRBD1, 5 bases. Deletions cut 6 bases from V and 4 bases from J, with 18 bases between. Germline V gene data show CDR1 as DFQATT and CDR2 as SNEGSKA (reference sequence). There are 14 residues in the CDR3. The CDR3 sequence is CSALMEGYGYGYTF. Written as DNA, the CDR3 is TGCAGTGCGTTGATGGAGGGGTACGGCTATGGCTACACCTTC.

The chain carries TRBV12-3 or TRBV12-4 and TRBJ1-5; TRBD1 might be the D (6 bases). The germline V and J ends were trimmed by 6 bases and 9 bases, with 15 bases remaining between them. The CDR3 has 13 residues. The CDR3 coding sequence is TGTGCCAGCAGCGCGTCAGGGACAAGGCCCCAGCATTTT. It encodes CASSASGTRPQHF.

This clonotype showed up many times. The CDR3 DNA follows: TGTGCCAGCAGTTTACAGTTCCACACTGAAGCTTTCTTT. Protein: CASSLQFHTEAFF. The gene calls are TRBV12-3 or TRBV12-4 and TRBJ1-1; D uncertain. V gave up 2 bases and J gave up 3 bases, with 7 bases separating them. The CDR3 spans 13 residues.

This clonotype was counted a few times. The chain recombines TRBV9 with TRBJ1-3; D not resolved. Per germline, CDR1 SGDLS and CDR2 YYNGEE. Trimming shortened V by 0 bases and J by 0 bases, and 7 bases separated the two germline ends. The CDR3 runs 15 residues. Written as DNA, the CDR3 is TGTGCCAGCAGCGTAGCCCCAGACTCTGGAAACACCATATATTTT. Protein product: CASSVAPDSGNTIYF.

For this clonotype: This could be a read error, since a much larger clone is one nucleotide away. This rearrangement joins TRBV12-3 or TRBV12-4 to TRBJ1-1, with D tentatively TRBD1 (5 bases). CDR3 size: 15 residues. The CDR3 loop is CVSSEAGRGNTEAFF. The CDR3 region has the DNA TGTGTCAGCAGTGAGGCAGGGAGGGGAAACACTGAAGCTTTCTTT.

This clonotype was detected ten times or more. The J gene is TRBJ2-1, the V gene TRBV5-1, with TRBD1 matching 7 bases. This CDR3 is built from 16 residues. Per germline, CDR1 SGHRS and CDR2 YFSETQ. V lost 1 base to trimming and J lost 1 base; unmatched junction nucleotides: 5. CDR3 sequence reads: CASSLPTGDSYNEQFF. CDR3 coding DNA: TGCGCCAGCAGCTTGCCCACAGGGGATTCCTACAATGAGCAGTTCTTC.

This clonotype has only a few counts. The gene calls are TRBV7-2 and TRBJ2-7; 8 nucleotides match TRBD2. Germline V gene sequence: CDR1 SGHTA, CDR2 FQGNSA. The J segment lost 4 bases and the V segment lost 2 bases, leaving 7 bases of the junction unmatched. The length of the CDR3 is 15 residues. CDR3 nucleotides: TGTGCCAGCAGCTTACGCCCGGGGGGGACTTACGAGCAGTACTTC. Encoded protein: CASSLRPGGTYEQYF. Combining the CDR3 with reference TRBV7-2 and TRBJ2-7 gives the whole variable domain GAGVSQSPSNKVTEKGKDVELRCDPISGHTALYWYRQSLGQGLEFLIYFQGNSAPDKSGLPSDRFSAERTGGSVSTLTIQRTQQEDSAVYLCASSLRPGGTYEQYFGPGTRLTVT.

This clonotype was seen a few times. The chain links TRBV29-1 to TRBJ2-4; no clear D. This CDR3 has 16 residues. V gave up 4 bases and J gave up 3 bases, with 19 bases separating them. In germline, CDR1 is SQVTM, CDR2 ANQGSEA. CDR3 coding DNA: TGCAGCGTTGGATGGTTGCGGTCAACGGGCAAAAACATTCAGTACTTC. This translates into CSVGWLRSTGKNIQYF.

This clonotype was recorded at least ten times. V usage is TRBV5-1 and J usage is TRBJ2-7; D gene ambiguous. V gave up 6 bases and J gave up 3 bases, with 10 bases separating them. Looked up from germline, CDR1 is SGHRS and CDR2 is YFSETQ. The length of the CDR3 is 12 residues. CDR3 nucleotides: TGCGCCAGCAAGTCCCTGGACTACGAGCAGTACTTC. This gives the protein CASKSLDYEQYF.

The chain couples TRBV24-1 to TRBJ2-6; TRBD1 aligns across 7 bases. The CDR3 contains 17 residues. The germline gives CDR1 KGHDR, CDR2 SFDVKD. V lost 5 bases to trimming and J lost 0 bases; unmatched junction nucleotides: 6. DNA of the CDR3: TGTGCCACCAGTGGGAACAGGGGTCTCTCTGGGGCCAACGTCCTGACTTTC. Amino acid sequence: CATSGNRGLSGANVLTF.

The chain joins TRBV3-1 to TRBJ2-3; no firm D call. Between the trimmed V and J ends, which lost 0 bases and 4 bases, there was a span of 8 bases. Germline loops: CDR1 LGHDT, CDR2 YNNKEL (reference sequence). The CDR3 has 14 residues. The CDR3 reads CASSQDAKSDTQYF. CDR3 nucleotides: TGTGCCAGCAGCCAAGACGCTAAATCAGATACGCAGTATTTT.

V gene TRBV5-1 combines with J gene TRBJ1-1; D is possibly TRBD1 (6 bases). The ends were cut back, 3 bases at V and 1 base at J, with 10 bases in the middle. CDR1 is SGHRS and CDR2 is YFSETQ in the germline V gene. There are 14 residues in the CDR3. CDR3 DNA: TGCGCCAGCAGCTCCGGGGGCCCGAACACTGAAGCTTTCTTT. Encoded protein: CASSSGGPNTEAFF.

V usage is TRBV5-1 and J usage is TRBJ2-7; TRBD1 matches 7 bases. There are 16 residues in the CDR3. The germline gives CDR1 SGHRS, CDR2 YFSETQ. With V trimmed by 1 base and J by 3 bases, 10 bases remained unmatched. The CDR3 here is CASSLLGPGTVYEQYF. CDR3 nucleotide sequence: TGCGCCAGCAGCTTGTTAGGCCCCGGGACAGTCTACGAGCAGTACTTC.

V and J are TRBV4-3 and TRBJ2-3, with D possibly TRBD1 on 5 matching bases. In germline, CDR1 is LGHNA, CDR2 YSLEER. V was pared by 1 base and J by 2 bases, with 13 bases between. The CDR3 contains 16 residues. For the CDR3, the DNA is TGCGCCAGCAGCCAAGTTCAGGGAAGGGCCACAGATACGCAGTATTTT. This codes for CASSQVQGRATDTQYF.

This clonotype has at least ten counts. The rearrangement uses TRBV30 and TRBJ2-2, with 14 bases fitting TRBD2. The CDR3 extends over 16 amino acids. Germline values: CDR1 GTSNPN, CDR2 SVGIG (reference sequence). V shed 4 bases and J 6 bases; nucleotides not matched to a gene: 7. The CDR3 nucleotides are TGTGCCTGGACCCCGGGACTAGCGGGAGCGGCCGGGGAGCTGTTTTTT. Encoded protein: CAWTPGLAGAAGELFF.

This clonotype was detected ten times or more. The rearrangement links TRBV20-1 to TRBJ1-1, with D tentatively TRBD1 (6 bases). The CDR3 covers 14 residues. Trimming took off 6 bases at V and 3 bases at J, with 17 bases between the two ends. Germline loops: CDR1 DFQATT, CDR2 SNEGSKA (reference sequence). The CDR3 DNA follows: TGCAGTGCCGAGGGGGTAAGGGCCGACACTGAAGCTTTCTTT. Translation: CSAEGVRADTEAFF.

This chain connects TRBV6-2 or TRBV6-3 to TRBJ2-7, with D perhaps assigned TRBD1 or TRBD2 (6 bases each). CDR1 is MNHEY and CDR2 is SVGEGT in the germline V gene. This CDR3 has 16 amino acids. The V end was cut by 6 bases, the J end by 0 bases, with 18 bases between. For the CDR3, the DNA is TGTGCCAGCAGCCTAGGAGGGAACAGGGCCTCCTACGAGCAGTACTTC. It encodes CASSLGGNRASYEQYF.

The chain has TRBV30 and TRBJ2-3; 7 nucleotides line up with TRBD1. V was pared by 5 bases and J by 8 bases, with 10 bases of the junction left unmatched. The CDR3 totals 13 residues. Germline V lookup: CDR1 GTSNPN, CDR2 SVGIG (reference sequence). CDR3 sequence reads: CAWEVVGGITQYF. Here the CDR3 DNA reads TGTGCCTGGGAGGTCGTAGGGGGCATTACGCAGTATTTT.

This rearrangement joins TRBV12-3 or TRBV12-4 to TRBJ2-3; 14 positions agree with TRBD2. The CDR3 covers 17 residues. V shed 2 bases and J 6 bases; nucleotides not matched to a gene: 7. CDR3 bases: TGTGCCAGCAGTTTATACGGACTAGCGGGAGGCAGGGATACGCAGTATTTT. It is translated as CASSLYGLAGGRDTQYF.

This rearrangement joins TRBV11-1 to TRBJ2-2; tentative D call: TRBD1 (5 bases). CDR1 is SGHAT and CDR2 is FQDESV in the germline V gene (reference sequence). CDR3 length: 16 amino acids. V gave up 0 bases and J gave up 1 base, with 9 bases separating them. The DNA for the CDR3 is TGTGCCAGCAGCTTAGCTGCAGGGTGGAACACCGGGGAGCTGTTTTTT. Translated, it gives CASSLAAGWNTGELFF.

This clonotype was seen a few times. The genes are TRBV7-8 and TRBJ2-5, with TRBD1 matching 7 bases. V trimming: 7 bases; J trimming: 2 bases; junction bases outside the gene matches: 4. Looked up from germline, CDR1 is SGHVS and CDR2 is FQNEAQ. The CDR3 is 13 residues long. This chain's CDR3 is CASNDRVQETQYF. In DNA, the CDR3 is TGTGCCAGCAACGACAGGGTTCAAGAGACCCAGTACTTC.

The CDR3 reads CASSPYLSGANVLTF. The DNA of the CDR3 is TGTGCCAGCAGTCCCTACCTCTCTGGGGCCAACGTCCTGACTTTC. The rearrangement joins TRBV28 to TRBJ2-6; D remains unclear. Germline-derived CDR1 and CDR2 are MDHEN and SYDVKM. V shed 5 bases and J shed 0 bases, with 8 bases lying between them. CDR3 length: 15 amino acids. The full variable domain, its missing parts supplied by reference TRBV28 and TRBJ2-6, is DVKVTQSSRYLVKRTGEKVFLECVQDMDHENMFWYRQDPGLGLRLIYFSYDVKMKEKGDIPEGYSVSREKKERFSLILESASTNQTSMYLCASSPYLSGANVLTFGAGSRLTVL.

This clonotype was seen repeatedly, ten times or more. The CDR3 bases are TGCAGCGTTACAATAGGGGCCTACGAGCAGTACTTC. It codes for CSVTIGAYEQYF. This chain joins TRBV29-1 and TRBJ2-7, with D possibly matching TRBD1 (5 bases). This CDR3 is built from 12 residues. V gave up 5 bases and J gave up 2 bases, with 10 bases separating them. CDR1 is SQVTM and CDR2 is ANQGSEA in the germline V gene.

V gene TRBV9 combines with J gene TRBJ2-1; 7 bases map to TRBD2. V was clipped by 0 bases and J by 2 bases; unmatched bases: 5. Germline values: CDR1 SGDLS, CDR2 YYNGEE. This CDR3 spans 16 amino acids. This CDR3 is CASSVAGGSTYNEQFF. CDR3 in DNA: TGTGCCAGCAGCGTAGCCGGCGGGAGTACCTACAATGAGCAGTTCTTC.

The CDR3 region is CASSAPGGRLDTGELFF. In nucleotides, the CDR3 is TGTGCCAGCAGCGCCCCTGGGGGAAGGTTGGACACCGGGGAGCTGTTTTTT. The chain has TRBV9 and TRBJ2-2, with D perhaps TRBD1 or TRBD2 (5 bases each). Trimming stripped 3 bases from V and 3 bases from J, with 18 bases between. The germline V gene encodes CDR1 SGDLS and CDR2 YYNGEE. The length of the CDR3 is 17 residues.

This sequence joins TRBV12-3 or TRBV12-4 and TRBJ1-2, with a possible D match to TRBD1 (6 bases). Trimming left V 2 bases short and J 10 bases short, with 20 bases between. CDR3 size: 15 residues. CDR3 sequence (DNA): TGTGCCAGCAGTTTACACTCCAACAGGGAGGGGTTCTACACCTTC. It specifies CASSLHSNREGFYTF.

There are a few counts of this clonotype. V usage is TRBV2 and J usage is TRBJ1-3, with D perhaps TRBD1 (5 bases). The germline V gene has CDR1 SNHLY and CDR2 FYNNEI. The ends were cut back, 8 bases at V and 3 bases at J, with 11 bases in the middle. The CDR3 is 13 amino acids. CDR3 nucleotide sequence: TGTGCCAGCCGGCAGGGTCTTGGAAACACCATATATTTT. Amino acids: CASRQGLGNTIYF. The full variable domain, its missing parts supplied by reference TRBV2 and TRBJ1-3, is EPEVTQTPSHQVTQMGQEVILRCVPISNHLYFYWYRQILGQKVEFLVSFYNNEISEKSEIFDDQFSVERPDGSNFTLKIRSTKLEDSAMYFCASRQGLGNTIYFGEGSWLTVV.